These T cell receptor beta chains were read from a single sample in a study of spatial heterogeneity in lung cancer. TCRdb redid the calling of the 5' RACE reads with MiXCR, one entry per CDR3 protein. The table includes 7,000 to 8,500 distinct CDR3 sequences, more than 5% detected once. The source material was lung tumor tissue, sampled at surgery. The receptors derive from a male donor with early-stage non-small cell lung cancer. The CDR3 runs from the conserved cysteine through the conserved F or W. Each record gives: clone size, V gene, D gene, CDR3 protein. D genes are given only for firm matches. Size values are once, few and many counts, or a class for expanded clones, and some rows have none.

>many|TRBV29-1|-
CSAPGAEASGEQFF
>-|TRBV6-5|-
CASSTSYEQYF
>many|TRBV5-1|-
CASSPGGQRKNTEAFF
>many|TRBV7-2|-
CASSLARDNEQFF
>medium-sized|TRBV6-5|-
CASSYTLSSEQFF
>few|TRBV7-8|-
CASSLSTGTSPGYTF
>-|TRBV5-1|-
CASSSGPEEKLFF
>many|TRBV29-1|-
CSVETSRDPASRGF
>many|TRBV7-9|-
CASSLAGYTDTQYF
>many|TRBV6-1|-
CASSDGNEKLFF
>medium-sized|TRBV18|TRBD1
CASSPPSTGENYGYTF
>medium-sized|TRBV7-7|TRBD1
CASSPLGQGANTGELFF
>few|TRBV9|TRBD2
CASSALAGPSYEQYF
>medium-sized|TRBV20-1|-
CSAKRVPGGYEQYF
>few|TRBV20-1|-
CSADLGGTDTQYF
>medium-sized|TRBV27|-
CASSPGGGGSSYNEQFF
>-|TRBV20-1|TRBD2
CSADWRESCEQYF
>-|TRBV5-1|-
CASSSGPLDTQYF
>-|TRBV7-2|-
CASSLGVGSGNTIYF
>many|TRBV20-1|-
CSALKWGSSYNEQFF
>many|TRBV29-1|-
CSVTEGQETQYF
>many|TRBV9|TRBD1
CASSPGQGRTDTQYF